Presented here are 9 T cell receptor beta chains from one specimen sequenced in a study of T-cell reconstitution after alpha-beta-depleted transplantation in children. The TCRbeta library incorporated unique molecular identifiers. One entry per CDR3 protein results from TCRdb running MiXCR on the PCR reads. Here the sample spans 900,000 or so distinct CDR3 sequences, under 20% being singletons. Here the sequenced sample was PBMCs, mostly from graft donor cells, taken 360 days after TCRalphabeta/CD19-depleted stem cell transplant. These receptors all stem from a male patient younger than 18 who had a stem cell transplant for acute lymphoblastic leukemia, so the T cells may come from the graft donor.

The chain couples TRBV7-8 to TRBJ2-5, with a weak D call TRBD2 (6 bases). In germline, CDR1 is SGHVS, CDR2 FQNEAQ. The V and J ends lost 3 bases and 3 bases respectively, with 14 bases between them. The CDR3 loop spans 15 amino acids. As DNA, the CDR3 is TGTGCCAGCAGCTTCCACGGGGGATGGGAAGAGACCCAGTACTTC. Its translation: CASSFHGGWEETQYF.

V is TRBV20-1 and J is TRBJ1-2; the D gene is possibly TRBD1 (6 bases). The CDR3 is 13 amino acids. In germline, CDR1 is DFQATT, CDR2 SNEGSKA (reference sequence). V was cut by 6 bases and J by 3 bases, with 14 bases left in between. CDR3 nucleotides: TGCAGTGCGCGAGGGGAGGGGGACTATGGCTACACCTTC. As protein: CSARGEGDYGYTF.

This clonotype was seen only a few times. This CDR3 reads CSATQTGGGQYF. CDR3 nucleotide sequence: TGCAGTGCTACACAAACAGGGGGCGGGCAGTACTTC. The chain couples TRBV20-1 to TRBJ2-7, with 9 bases aligning to TRBD1. Germline V lookup: CDR1 DFQATT, CDR2 SNEGSKA (reference sequence). This CDR3 contains 12 residues. The V segment lost 4 bases and the J segment 9 bases; nucleotides outside the gene matches: 7.

This clonotype has just a few counts. The chain links TRBV12-3 or TRBV12-4 to TRBJ1-5; tentatively, D is TRBD1 (6 bases). The CDR3 runs to 12 residues. Trimming took 8 bases from V and 1 from J, leaving 6 bases between them. The CDR3 protein is CASGQSNQPQHF. The CDR3 bases are TGTGCCAGCGGACAGAGCAATCAGCCCCAGCATTTT.

This clonotype was detected a few times. The chain couples TRBV4-1 to TRBJ1-1; tentatively, D is TRBD1 (6 bases). The V end was cut by 1 base, the J end by 3 bases, with 15 bases between. CDR3 length: 16 amino acids. The germline V gene encodes CDR1 MGHRA and CDR2 YSYEKL. As DNA, the CDR3 is TGCGCCAGCAGCCAAGGAAAACCATCAGGGGACACTGAAGCTTTCTTT. Amino acid sequence: CASSQGKPSGDTEAFF.

Only a few counts were recorded for this clonotype. The CDR3 bases are TGTGCCACCCGGACTAGCGGGAGCTCAGTCACCGGGGAGCTGTTTTTT. Translating gives CATRTSGSSVTGELFF. The genes are TRBV12-3 or TRBV12-4 and TRBJ2-2; 13 nucleotides agree with TRBD2. This CDR3 region has 16 residues. Trimming took 10 bases from V and 4 from J; bases not matched to a gene: 9.

V is TRBV6-1 and J is TRBJ1-5; weak D call: TRBD1 (5 bases). V was pared by 11 bases and J by 0 bases, with 14 bases between. Germline V gene data show CDR1 as MNHNS and CDR2 as SASEGT. The CDR3 extends over 14 amino acids. Here the CDR3 DNA reads TGTGCCTCGGGACTAGCTTCTAGCAATCAGCCCCAGCATTTT. Translating it yields CASGLASSNQPQHF.

This clonotype has ten or more counts. The chain is built from TRBV29-1 and TRBJ2-7; D call uncertain. Looked up from germline, CDR1 is SQVTM and CDR2 is ANQGSEA. This CDR3 is 11 amino acids long. Trimming took 4 bases from V and 9 from J, leaving 13 bases between them. The CDR3 sequence is CSVGSPTGQYF. The DNA for the CDR3 is TGCAGCGTTGGCAGCCCGACGGGGCAGTACTTC.

J is TRBJ2-5 and V is TRBV7-9; 8 nucleotides agree with TRBD1. CDR1 SEHNR and CDR2 FQNEAQ come from the germline V gene (reference sequence). The CDR3 sequence is 17 residues long. Germline trimming cut 9 bases from V and 0 bases from J; bases unmatched to any gene: 15. CDR3: CASRKGGTGWYQETQYF. The DNA for the CDR3 is TGTGCCAGTAGAAAAGGGGGGACAGGATGGTACCAAGAGACCCAGTACTTC.